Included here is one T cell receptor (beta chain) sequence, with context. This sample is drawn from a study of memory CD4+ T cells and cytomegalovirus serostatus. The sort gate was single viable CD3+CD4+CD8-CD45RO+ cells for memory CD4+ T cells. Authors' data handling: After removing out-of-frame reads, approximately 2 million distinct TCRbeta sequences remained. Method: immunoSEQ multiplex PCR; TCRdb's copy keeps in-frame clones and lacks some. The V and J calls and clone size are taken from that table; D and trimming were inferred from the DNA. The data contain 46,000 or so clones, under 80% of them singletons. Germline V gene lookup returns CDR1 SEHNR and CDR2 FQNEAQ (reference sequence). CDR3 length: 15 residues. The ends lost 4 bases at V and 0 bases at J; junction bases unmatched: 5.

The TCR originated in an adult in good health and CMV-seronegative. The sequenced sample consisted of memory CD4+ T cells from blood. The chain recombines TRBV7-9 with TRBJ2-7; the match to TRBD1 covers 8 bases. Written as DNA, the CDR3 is TGTGCCAGCAGCTCCGGACAGGGCCACTCCTACGAGCAGTACTTC. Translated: CASSSGQGHSYEQYF.